The rows below give T cell receptor beta chains drawn from one sample of a study of OX40 agonist ivuxolimab in advanced cancers. Using immunoSEQ multiplex PCR, the repertoire was profiled, and TCRdb retains in-frame clones only, with some absent. The data contain 70,000 to 100,000 clones, 70% to 90% of them singletons. The sequencing here drew on CD4+ or CD8+ T cells sorted from blood, taken in a trial of the OX40 agonist ivuxolimab. The receptors come from an adult with an advanced solid tumor such as melanoma, head and neck, liver or kidney cancer. Both conserved end residues are part of each CDR3.

TRBV19	TRBJ1-2	CASSPPDRGLYGYTF
TRBV7-9	TRBJ1-4	CASSSPPNEKLFF
TRBV7-8	TRBJ2-2	CASSQDLSGSPGELFF
TRBV7-2	TRBJ2-1	CASSLGASAHEQFF
TRBV7-3	TRBJ2-7	CASSEGDRQYF
TRBV7-9	TRBJ1-1	CASSQPPWTDSMNTEAFF
TRBV27	TRBJ2-7	CASSLSGGLSYEQYF
TRBV15	TRBJ2-2	CATSRAWGELFF
TRBV5-1	TRBJ2-3	CASSSGQSTDTQYF
TRBV9	TRBJ1-5	CASSVGTGGSNQPQHF
TRBV6-6	TRBJ1-2	CASSGQTEVYGYTF
TRBV7-8	TRBJ1-5	CASSFWTGNQPQHF
TRBV9	TRBJ2-3	CASSVSGATDTQYF
TRBV5-1	TRBJ2-7	CASSPTANPYEQYF
TRBV7-9	TRBJ2-2	CASSPQGRDTGELFF
TRBV7-2	TRBJ1-3	CASTQGQNGNTIYF
TRBV9	TRBJ2-1	CASSVSGRGNEQFF
TRBV28	TRBJ2-5	CASRTPGTQYF
TRBV2	TRBJ2-5	CASTGDRARETQYF
TRBV30	TRBJ1-2	CAWSVQGAGGYTF
TRBV9	TRBJ2-2	CASSVEGQGQNTGELFF
TRBV18	TRBJ1-5	CASSPRQGGRQPQHF
TRBV25-1	TRBJ1-2	CASSHRRAGEDVYGYTF
TRBV14	TRBJ2-2	CASSPPLAGAGELFF
TRBV5-1	TRBJ2-1	CASREEARNNEQFF
TRBV30	TRBJ2-5	CAWSSVAGMETQYF
TRBV10-3	TRBJ2-5	CAISESWGAQETQYF
TRBV19	TRBJ2-1	CASSMTTSGRYNEQFF
TRBV5-5	TRBJ1-2	CASSLEDYGYTF
TRBV4-2	TRBJ2-7	CASSLRRLAGYEQYF
TRBV29-1	TRBJ2-5	CSVQAGGSAETQYF
TRBV6-5	TRBJ2-7	CASSYSAGSYEQYF
TRBV11-2	TRBJ2-7	CASSLIGLAGAYEQYF
TRBV19	TRBJ1-5	CATRGGAGGAGAIWGSQPQHF
TRBV7-2	TRBJ2-7	CASSLVPDPSSYEQYF
TRBV12-5	TRBJ1-1	CASGLVGIGGAEAFF
TRBV19	TRBJ2-7	CASSSLMGIYEQYF
TRBV6-5	TRBJ2-7	CASRMGQGSREQYF
TRBV5-4	TRBJ1-1	CASSLGQGTNTEAFF
TRBV7-6	TRBJ2-5	CASSLGGVRETQYF
TRBV5-6	TRBJ2-4	CASSLENIQYF
TRBV30	TRBJ1-1	CAWSELNTEAFF
TRBV18	TRBJ1-1	CASSSGGEATEAFF
TRBV7-3	TRBJ2-1	CASRDSGMIEQFF